These 8 T cell receptor beta chains came from one sample sequenced in a study of early T cells in non-severe SARS-CoV-2 infection. One entry per CDR3 protein results from TCRdb running MiXCR on the 5' RACE reads. Seen here are roughly 9,200 distinct CDR3 sequences, about 5% observed once, and the top ten hold over 9.5%. Material for sequencing was whole blood. All receptors come from an adult who was a healthcare worker with PCR-confirmed SARS-CoV-2 infection or an uninfected control (not recorded which).

At least ten counts were recorded for this clonotype. This chain connects TRBV6-4 to TRBJ2-5; TRBD1 agrees at 10 bases. CDR3 size: 14 residues. V dropped 3 bases and J dropped 3; count of bases not matched to a gene: 1. Germline V gene data show CDR1 as MRHNA and CDR2 as SNTAGT. CDR3: CASSEGTGEETQYF. CDR3 bases: TGTGCCAGCAGTGAGGGGACAGGGGAAGAGACCCAGTACTTC.

V is TRBV3-1 and J is TRBJ1-6; 8 bases match TRBD1. V lost 4 bases, J lost 8 bases, and 7 bases stayed unmatched. The CDR3 has 15 amino acids. Looked up from germline, CDR1 is LGHDT and CDR2 is YNNKEL (reference sequence). The CDR3 protein is CASSRWTGMDSPLHF. CDR3 DNA sequence: TGTGCCAGCAGCCGGTGGACAGGGATGGATTCACCCCTCCACTTT.

This clonotype was found many times. The rearrangement joins TRBV6-6 to TRBJ2-1, with 13 bases matching TRBD2. The CDR3 consists of 18 residues. J lost 7 bases, V lost 2 bases, and 11 bases had no gene match. The V gene's germline CDR1 is MNHNY and CDR2 SVGAGI (reference sequence). The chain's CDR3 is CASSYRAGTSGVRNEQFF. CDR3 bases: TGTGCCAGCAGTTACCGCGCCGGGACTAGCGGGGTTCGGAATGAGCAGTTCTTC.

By frequency in the sample, this clonotype is medium-sized. The chain couples TRBV6-2 or TRBV6-3 to TRBJ2-2, with 8 bases that match TRBD2. The CDR3 has 16 residues. With 1 base clipped from V and 6 bases from J, the junction kept 7 bases outside the gene matches. Germline CDR1 reads MNHEY; CDR2 reads SVGEGT. The CDR3: CASSYLSSGSSGELFF. The CDR3 coding sequence is TGTGCCAGCAGTTACTTATCAAGCGGGAGTTCCGGGGAGCTGTTTTTT.

This clonotype was observed at least ten times. The chain combines TRBV12-3 or TRBV12-4 with TRBJ2-5; D may be TRBD1 (6 bases). The germline V and J ends were trimmed by 1 base and 3 bases, with 6 bases remaining between them. The CDR3 runs 13 residues. In DNA, the CDR3 is TGTGCCAGCAGTTTAGGGACAGAAGAGACCCAGTACTTC. Translated, it gives CASSLGTEETQYF.

This clonotype was observed many times. This sequence joins TRBV12-3 or TRBV12-4 and TRBJ2-5; D is unclear. The length of the CDR3 is 11 residues. Trimming removed 6 bases from V and 3 bases from J, with 5 bases in between. CDR3 sequence reads: CASSRKETQYF. The DNA for the CDR3 is TGTGCCAGCAGCCGCAAAGAGACCCAGTACTTC.

This clonotype counts as medium-sized. The genes are TRBV19 and TRBJ2-7; a weak D match, TRBD1 (5 bases). V shed 9 bases and J shed 1 base, with 10 bases lying between them. Germline lookup yields CDR1 LNHDA and CDR2 SQIVND (reference sequence). This CDR3 comprises 12 residues. CDR3: CARLDSSYEQYV. The CDR3 DNA sequence: TGTGCCAGACTTGACAGTTCCTACGAGCAGTACGTC.

This clonotype was detected a few times. The chain joins TRBV6-5 to TRBJ1-1; 8 bases agree with TRBD1. V was clipped by 6 bases and J by 1 base; unmatched bases: 4. Looked up from germline, CDR1 is MNHEY and CDR2 is SVGAGI. CDR3 size: 14 residues. In DNA, the CDR3 is TGTGCCAGCAGCCGGACAGGGCCGAACACTGAAGCTTTCTTT. Amino acids: CASSRTGPNTEAFF.